One sample yielded the 21 T cell receptor beta chains listed below, sequenced in a study of T cell changes during pregnancy in multiple sclerosis. Clones were sequenced by immunoSEQ multiplex PCR, and TCRdb holds only the in-frame ones, with some missing. This table has around 45,000 clones, 90% appearing once. Sample: CD4+ T cells from peripheral blood mononuclear cells, taken before pregnancy. These receptor sequences come from a female donor with multiple sclerosis, enrolled in a pregnancy study.

The V and J genes are TRBV7-9 and TRBJ2-3, with D possibly being TRBD1 (5 bases). The CDR3 consists of 13 residues. The germline V gene encodes CDR1 SEHNR and CDR2 FQNEAQ (reference sequence). V was shortened by 5 bases and J by 8 bases, with 14 bases between the two germline ends. DNA of the CDR3: TGTGCCAGCAGCCTCCCAGGGCGGCCTACGCAGTATTTT. Protein sequence: CASSLPGRPTQYF.

The rearrangement links TRBV9 to TRBJ2-5; TRBD1 aligns across 7 bases. Germline CDR1 is SGDLS and CDR2 is YYNGEE. This CDR3 is built from 14 residues. Trimming removed 3 bases from V and 2 bases from J; junction bases left unmatched: 4. CDR3: CASSGRQGQETQYF. The CDR3 nucleotides are TGTGCCAGCAGCGGGCGACAGGGACAAGAGACCCAGTACTTC.

The chain has TRBV28 and TRBJ2-7, with 7 bases matching TRBD1. V gave up 5 bases and J gave up 5 bases; unmatched junction bases: 6. Germline loops: CDR1 MDHEN, CDR2 SYDVKM. The CDR3 consists of 13 residues. CDR3 loop: CASSIGTEDEQYF. DNA for the CDR3: TGTGCCAGCAGTATCGGGACAGAGGACGAGCAGTACTTC.

This rearrangement joins TRBV15 to TRBJ2-1; perhaps TRBD2 as D (5 bases). From germline, CDR1 is LNHNV and CDR2 YYDKDF (reference sequence). Between the trimmed V and J ends, which lost 4 bases and 3 bases, there was a span of 13 bases. The CDR3 has 15 residues. The CDR3 region is CATSKLAINYNEQFF. CDR3 nucleotide sequence: TGTGCCACCAGCAAGTTAGCGATTAACTACAATGAGCAGTTCTTC.

The V call is TRBV29-1, the J call TRBJ2-7, with a tentative D call TRBD2 (5 bases). The germline V gene encodes CDR1 SQVTM and CDR2 ANQGSEA. There are 14 residues in the CDR3. The ends were cut back, 7 bases at V and 3 bases at J, with 19 bases in the middle. In DNA, the CDR3 is TGCAGCGACGCCCGGGAAATCGGTCTCTACGAGCAGTACTTC. Residues: CSDAREIGLYEQYF.

The V gene is TRBV2, the J gene TRBJ1-4; 7 bases match TRBD1. Germline assignment: CDR1 SNHLY and CDR2 FYNNEI. V lost 7 bases and J lost 4; bases outside the gene matches: 6. The CDR3 extends over 14 amino acids. As DNA, the CDR3 is TGTGCCAGCACCGAGGACAGGTTTAATGAAAAACTGTTTTTT. It is translated as CASTEDRFNEKLFF.

This chain joins TRBV15 and TRBJ2-7; TRBD1 aligns across 7 bases. The CDR3 length is 15 residues. Germline CDR1 LNHNV, CDR2 YYDKDF (reference sequence). Trimming took 0 bases from V and 0 from J; bases not matched to a gene: 2. CDR3 coding DNA: TGTGCCACCAGCAGAGATTGGACAGGCTCCTACGAGCAGTACTTC. Translated, it gives CATSRDWTGSYEQYF.

This sequence joins TRBV28 and TRBJ2-5; D gene ambiguous. Trimming left V 2 bases short and J 3 bases short, with 10 bases between. CDR1 and CDR2 from the germline V gene are MDHEN and SYDVKM. CDR3 length: 14 residues. Here the CDR3 DNA reads TGTGCCAGCAGTTTACGGCCGACTGAAGAGACCCAGTACTTC. Translation gives CASSLRPTEETQYF.

The chain joins TRBV6-5 to TRBJ2-1; weak D call: TRBD2 (5 bases). The ends were cut back, 0 bases at V and 7 bases at J, with 13 bases in the middle. Germline V gives CDR1 MNHEY, CDR2 SVGAGI. The CDR3 contains 15 residues. CDR3 loop: CASSYSFTSPNEQFF. As DNA, the CDR3 is TGTGCCAGCAGTTACTCGTTCACTAGTCCGAATGAGCAGTTCTTC.

This clone appeared a few times. This chain uses TRBV5-1 with TRBJ1-2; 8 bases match TRBD1. The CDR3 runs to 15 residues. Trimming removed 4 bases from V and 4 bases from J; junction bases left unmatched: 9. Germline V gives CDR1 SGHRS, CDR2 YFSETQ. CDR3 amino acids: CASSPGGQVVYGYTF. The CDR3 DNA reads TGCGCCAGCAGCCCCGGGGGACAGGTCGTCTATGGCTACACCTTC.

V gene TRBV6-6 combines with J gene TRBJ1-5, with TRBD1 matching 7 bases. The CDR3 has 14 residues. V lost 10 bases, J lost 1 base, and 7 bases stayed unmatched. Germline lookup yields CDR1 MNHNY and CDR2 SVGAGI (reference sequence). The CDR3 DNA reads TGTGCCACCCAGGGGGGAGGAAGCAATCAGCCCCAGCATTTT. This encodes CATQGGGSNQPQHF.

The chain employs TRBV30 and TRBJ2-3, with 7 bases aligning to TRBD2. This CDR3 has 15 amino acids. V lost 3 bases, J lost 4 bases, and 10 bases stayed unmatched. From germline, CDR1 is GTSNPN and CDR2 SVGIG (reference sequence). This chain's CDR3 is CAWRRGRASADTQYF. As DNA, the CDR3 is TGTGCCTGGAGACGGGGGAGGGCCTCGGCAGATACGCAGTATTTT.

This clone was seen only once. The chain links TRBV14 to TRBJ2-3; D not certain. V dropped 4 bases and J dropped 11 bases, with 13 bases sitting between them. The CDR3 totals 12 residues. Germline V CDR1 and CDR2: SGHDN, FVKESK. The CDR3 DNA reads TGTGCCAGCAGCCGAGAGCTCCCTAAGCAGTATTTT. This gives the protein CASSRELPKQYF.

The chain couples TRBV28 to TRBJ1-2, with a tentative D call TRBD1 (6 bases). Germline CDR1 reads MDHEN; CDR2 reads SYDVKM. V dropped 3 bases and J dropped 5 bases, with 13 bases sitting between them. CDR3 length equals 14 residues. The CDR3 DNA follows: TGTGCCAGCAGTTTGAACAGGGCGCGATATGGCTACACCTTC. Translated: CASSLNRARYGYTF.

The chain has TRBV19 and TRBJ1-2; no firm D call. CDR3 size: 13 residues. Trimming shortened V by 5 bases and J by 7 bases, and 14 bases separated the two germline ends. CDR1 is LNHDA, CDR2 SQIVND, per germline (reference sequence). CDR3 nucleotides: TGTGCCAGTAGTTCGACCCCGACGGGTGGCTACACCTTC. Translating it yields CASSSTPTGGYTF.

The chain couples TRBV4-3 to TRBJ2-2; TRBD1 aligns across 7 bases. The V gene's germline CDR1 is LGHNA and CDR2 YSLEER. The CDR3 length is 16 residues. V lost 4 bases to trimming and J lost 4 bases; unmatched junction nucleotides: 9. The CDR3 loop reads CASSPDRVLPTGELFF. The DNA for the CDR3 is TGCGCCAGCAGCCCCGACAGGGTCCTCCCCACCGGGGAGCTGTTTTTT.

The gene calls are TRBV6-1 and TRBJ2-3; D is undetermined. CDR3 length: 17 residues. Germline lookup yields CDR1 MNHNS and CDR2 SASEGT. Trimming cost V 1 base and J 0 bases, with 14 bases left between them. In DNA, the CDR3 is TGTGCCAGCAGTGAAGTCTGGTCCGGGTGGAGCACAGATACGCAGTATTTT. Its protein product is CASSEVWSGWSTDTQYF.

The CDR3 region is CAISEFPGGSYGYTF. The CDR3 DNA follows: TGTGCCATCAGTGAGTTCCCTGGGGGGAGCTATGGCTACACCTTC. The V and J genes are TRBV10-3 and TRBJ1-2, with D tentatively TRBD1 (5 bases). The germline gives CDR1 ENHRY, CDR2 SYGVKD. V was shortened by 1 base and J by 4 bases, with 13 bases between the two germline ends. There are 15 residues in the CDR3.

The chain recombines TRBV7-2 with TRBJ1-3, with 12 bases matching TRBD1. CDR3 length: 19 residues. Germline trimming cut 3 bases from V and 4 bases from J; bases unmatched to any gene: 13. Germline V CDR1 and CDR2: SGHTA, FQGNSA. The CDR3 protein is CASSFYPGQGAYSGNTIYF. CDR3 nucleotide sequence: TGTGCCAGCAGCTTTTACCCGGGACAGGGGGCGTATTCCGGAAACACCATATATTTT.

The rearrangement joins TRBV6-6 to TRBJ2-3, with 8 positions matching TRBD1. CDR1 and CDR2 from the germline V gene are MNHNY and SVGAGI (reference sequence). The length of the CDR3 is 15 residues. The V segment lost 6 bases and the J segment 2 bases; nucleotides outside the gene matches: 7. The CDR3 DNA sequence: TGTGCCAGCAGACTACAGGGGGTGTACACAGATACGCAGTATTTT. Protein: CASRLQGVYTDTQYF.

V and J are TRBV28 and TRBJ2-7; perhaps TRBD1 as D (5 bases). CDR1 is MDHEN and CDR2 is SYDVKM in the germline V gene. With 7 bases removed from V and 5 bases from J, the gap between germline ends came to 12 bases. The CDR3 runs to 12 residues. CDR3 DNA sequence: TGTGCCAGCAATATACAGGCGCACGAGCAGTACTTC. It codes for CASNIQAHEQYF.